These 28 T cell receptor beta chains came from one sample sequenced in a study of T cells in Graves' hyperthyroidism and ophthalmopathy. RNA transcripts provided the source from which TCR beta CDR3 regions were amplified. A set of HTBI primers served as the primers for a first-round RT-PCR of the TCR CDR3. Via MiXCR, TCRdb re-called the multiplex PCR reads, giving one row per CDR3 protein. The top ten hold about 50% of the sample, which has about 200,000 distinct CDR3 sequences, about 17% seen once. The specimen was blood. The receptors were sampled from a woman between 45 and 65 years old with Graves' hyperthyroidism.

The chain links TRBV10-2 to TRBJ1-5; the D gene is possibly TRBD1 (5 bases). CDR3 length: 13 amino acids. Germline loops: CDR1 WSHSY, CDR2 SAAADI. V was pared by 4 bases and J by 5 bases, with 9 bases between. The CDR3 sequence is CASSAGVDQPQHF. CDR3 DNA sequence: TGCGCCAGCAGTGCGGGGGTTGATCAGCCCCAGCATTTT.

This chain connects TRBV30 to TRBJ1-3; D is ambiguous. CDR1 is GTSNPN and CDR2 is SVGIG in the germline V gene (reference sequence). The V gene lost 4 bases and the J gene lost 0 bases, with 10 bases spanning the gap. The CDR3 totals 14 residues. CDR3 sequence (DNA): TGTGCCTGGACAACCATAGACTCTGGAAACACCATATATTTT. Translation gives CAWTTIDSGNTIYF.

This clonotype has a count of ten or more. The chain combines TRBV27 with TRBJ2-7; D possibly corresponds to TRBD1 (6 bases). Germline loops: CDR1 MNHEY, CDR2 SMNVEV (reference sequence). V shed 5 bases and J shed 1 base, with 12 bases lying between them. CDR3 length: 14 amino acids. The CDR3 is CASSNRDNSYEQYF. CDR3 DNA: TGTGCCAGCAGTAACCGGGACAATTCCTACGAGCAGTACTTC.

The V and J genes are TRBV4-1 and TRBJ1-2; D is uncertain. CDR3 length: 12 amino acids. CDR1 MGHRA and CDR2 YSYEKL come from the germline V gene. V gave up 0 bases and J gave up 7 bases, with 6 bases separating them. In DNA, the CDR3 is TGCGCCAGCAGCCAAGATAAGCTTGGCTACACCTTC. Translation: CASSQDKLGYTF.

A few counts support this clonotype. V gene TRBV6-2 or TRBV6-3 combines with J gene TRBJ2-3; 9 positions agree with TRBD2. Trimming took 6 bases from V and 1 from J; bases not matched to a gene: 5. This CDR3 spans 15 amino acids. Looked up from germline, CDR1 is MNHEY and CDR2 is SVGEGT. CDR3 sequence reads: CASRPWTSGTDTQYF. Here the CDR3 DNA reads TGTGCCAGCAGACCCTGGACTAGCGGCACAGATACGCAGTATTTT.

The chain recombines TRBV28 with TRBJ2-4; 7 bases are shared with TRBD2. The CDR3 loop spans 17 amino acids. Germline V lookup: CDR1 MDHEN, CDR2 SYDVKM. Germline trimming cut 3 bases from V and 0 bases from J; bases unmatched to any gene: 8. CDR3 nucleotides: TGTGCCAGCAGTTTCCCCGTGGCGGGAGCAGCCAAAAACATTCAGTACTTC. Encoded protein: CASSFPVAGAAKNIQYF.

This clonotype was detected many times. The chain uses TRBV27 and TRBJ2-1; D might be TRBD2 (6 bases). CDR3 size: 16 residues. Per germline, CDR1 MNHEY and CDR2 SMNVEV (reference sequence). The V end lost 3 bases, the J end lost 5 bases, and 17 bases lay between the germline ends. The CDR3 protein is CASSFLYAGGDNEQFF. The CDR3 DNA reads as TGTGCCAGCAGTTTTCTTTACGCTGGAGGGGACAATGAGCAGTTCTTC.

This clonotype was counted between two and nine times. The V call is TRBV7-6, the J call TRBJ2-1; a possible D gene is TRBD2 (6 bases). Trimming removed 1 base at V and 4 bases at J, with 17 bases between. From germline, CDR1 is SGHVS and CDR2 FNYEAQ. This CDR3 region has 17 residues. This CDR3 reads CASSLGVSGPSYNEQFF. The CDR3 DNA follows: TGTGCCAGCAGCTTAGGAGTTAGCGGACCGAGTTACAATGAGCAGTTCTTC.

This clonotype was detected ten times or more. The chain joins TRBV7-9 to TRBJ2-7, with TRBD1 matching over 8 bases. Looked up from germline, CDR1 is SEHNR and CDR2 is FQNEAQ (reference sequence). Losses at the gene ends were 5 bases for V and 6 bases for J; bases not matched to a gene: 15. The CDR3 sequence is 16 residues long. Here the CDR3 reads CASSASRTGQLAEQYF. The CDR3 DNA reads TGTGCCAGCAGCGCCTCTCGGACAGGGCAGTTGGCCGAGCAGTACTTC.

Ten or more counts support this clonotype. The rearrangement uses TRBV6-1 and TRBJ2-5; a possible D gene is TRBD1 (7 bases). The CDR3 runs 14 residues. CDR1 MNHNS and CDR2 SASEGT come from the germline V gene. Trimming pared 4 bases from V and 4 bases from J, leaving 13 bases between. As DNA, the CDR3 is TGTGCCAGCAGTGTAAGGGGGCGGGGAGAGACCCAGTACTTC. Protein sequence: CASSVRGRGETQYF.

This clonotype was recorded many times. V is TRBV4-1 and J is TRBJ1-2; 12 bases align to TRBD1. V shed 3 bases and J 6 bases; nucleotides not matched to a gene: 11. Germline V gene sequence: CDR1 MGHRA, CDR2 YSYEKL. There are 17 residues in the CDR3. This CDR3 is CASSQWGQGAGGDGYTF. The DNA of the CDR3 is TGCGCCAGCAGCCAGTGGGGACAGGGGGCTGGAGGGGATGGCTACACCTTC.

A remark on this clonotype: This clone may be a read error of a much larger clone one base away. The rearrangement links TRBV12-3 or TRBV12-4 to TRBJ1-1, with D unresolved. The CDR3 length is 14 residues. In nucleotides, the CDR3 is TGTGCCAGCAGTTTTAACCCTCCCTCCACTAAAGCTTTCTTT. It yields the protein CASSFNPPSTKAFF.

To note about this clonotype: Possible read error: a much larger clone is one base away. This chain's CDR3 is CAGSMQGIPEAFF. CDR3 sequence (DNA): TGTGCCGGCAGTATGCAGGGGATCCCTGAAGCTTTCTTT. The V gene is TRBV27, the J gene TRBJ1-1, with a tentative D call TRBD1 (6 bases). Germline CDR1 is MNHEY and CDR2 is SMNVEV (reference sequence). The CDR3 runs 13 residues.

This clonotype was detected a few times. V is TRBV6-1 and J is TRBJ1-5; D is unclear. Germline V gene sequence: CDR1 MNHNS, CDR2 SASEGT. The ends were cut back, 8 bases at V and 5 bases at J, with 10 bases in the middle. CDR3 length: 12 residues. The CDR3 DNA is TGTGCCAGCCGGCCTGCGGATCAGCCCCAGCATTTT. Residues: CASRPADQPQHF.

This clonotype was observed many times. The chain employs TRBV6-2 or TRBV6-3 and TRBJ2-5; D is perhaps TRBD2 (6 bases). This CDR3 spans 16 amino acids. Germline values: CDR1 MNHEY, CDR2 SVGEGT. V dropped 2 bases and J dropped 2 bases, with 15 bases sitting between them. In DNA, the CDR3 is TGTGCCAGCAGTTACGGCTGGGCGGGAATACAAGAGACCCAGTACTTC. Translated, it gives CASSYGWAGIQETQYF.

This clonotype showed up many times. The chain uses TRBV30 and TRBJ2-7; TRBD1 agrees at 7 bases. The CDR3 totals 13 residues. V trimming: 4 bases; J trimming: 0 bases; junction bases outside the gene matches: 3. CDR1 GTSNPN and CDR2 SVGIG come from the germline V gene (reference sequence). The CDR3 coding sequence is TGTGCCTGGATCCGGGACAGCTCCTACGAGCAGTACTTC. Protein product: CAWIRDSSYEQYF.

To note about this clonotype: A much larger clone lies one base from this, so it may be a read error. This chain joins TRBV2 and TRBJ1-2; 7 nucleotides line up with TRBD1. CDR1 is SNHLY and CDR2 is FYNNEI in the germline V gene. There are 13 residues in the CDR3. CDR3 sequence reads: CASSSNRGYGHTF. CDR3 bases: TGTGCCAGCAGCTCCAACAGGGGTTATGGCCACACCTTC. The complete variable domain, with remaining parts taken from reference TRBV2 and TRBJ1-2, reads EPEVTQTPSHQVTQMGQEVILRCVPISNHLYFYWYRQILGQKVEFLVSFYNNEISEKSEIFDDQFSVERPDGSNFTLKIRSTKLEDSAMYFCASSSNRGYGHTFGSGTRLTVV.

This clonotype was counted at least ten times. V gene TRBV6-1 combines with J gene TRBJ1-5; D ambiguous. The CDR3 runs to 15 residues. V was cut by 5 bases and J by 0 bases, with 11 bases left in between. Germline V gene sequence: CDR1 MNHNS, CDR2 SASEGT. CDR3 sequence: CASSRQGYSNQPQHF. For the CDR3, the DNA is TGTGCCAGCAGTAGACAAGGATATAGCAATCAGCCCCAGCATTTT.

The CDR3 DNA is TGTGCCAGCAGTTACCGGGACAGCAACTATGGCTACACCTTC. Residues: CASSYRDSNYGYTF. The V gene is TRBV28, the J gene TRBJ1-2, with 7 bases identical to TRBD1. V trimming: 4 bases; J trimming: 2 bases; junction bases outside the gene matches: 4. The CDR3 sequence is 14 residues long. Germline assignment: CDR1 MDHEN and CDR2 SYDVKM.

This clonotype was picked up many times. The chain employs TRBV28 and TRBJ1-5, with TRBD1 matching over 9 bases. Germline values: CDR1 MDHEN, CDR2 SYDVKM. V lost 6 bases, J lost 9 bases, and 6 bases stayed unmatched. CDR3 length: 13 residues. The CDR3, as DNA: TGTGCCAGCAGCCCCGGACAGGGGTGGCCCCAGCATTTT. Protein product: CASSPGQGWPQHF.

CDR3 sequence reads: CSAKTSATSYEQYF. The DNA of the CDR3 is TGCAGCGCCAAGACTAGCGCGACCTCCTACGAGCAGTACTTC. The V gene is TRBV29-1, the J gene TRBJ2-7, with 8 bases matching TRBD2. The CDR3 sequence is 14 residues long. Germline CDR1 is SQVTM and CDR2 is ANQGSEA. V lost 7 bases, J lost 0 bases, and 8 bases stayed unmatched.

The chain carries TRBV25-1 and TRBJ2-3, with 8 bases aligning to TRBD1. The CDR3 spans 15 residues. Germline loops: CDR1 MGHDK, CDR2 SYGVNS. The V gene end was trimmed by 7 bases and the J gene end by 0 bases; junction bases not matched to a gene: 6. The CDR3 region has the DNA TGTGCCAGCACGCTAAACAGGGGGAGCACAGATACGCAGTATTTT. This translates into CASTLNRGSTDTQYF.

This clonotype has at least ten counts. In nucleotides, the CDR3 is TGTGCCAGCAGCGCCACCGGGACAGGGGCCGGCTACACCTTC. The encoded protein is CASSATGTGAGYTF. The V and J genes are TRBV9 and TRBJ1-2; 10 bases fit TRBD1. The junction had 7 bases not matched to a gene; V was cut back by 3 bases and J by 8 bases. The length of the CDR3 is 14 residues. Germline V gene sequence: CDR1 SGDLS, CDR2 YYNGEE.

This clonotype appeared a single time. The chain links TRBV28 to TRBJ2-1; the D gene is possibly TRBD2 (7 bases). The V gene's germline CDR1 is MDHEN and CDR2 SYDVKM. V lost 6 bases to trimming and J lost 7 bases, with 22 bases between them. This CDR3 is 16 amino acids long. The CDR3 DNA sequence: TGTGCCAGCAGAGAGGTTGGGGGACACGGGAGGAATGAGCAGTTCTTC. Its translation: CASREVGGHGRNEQFF.

At least ten counts were recorded for this clonotype. V gene TRBV6-6 combines with J gene TRBJ1-2, with no clear D. Trimming left V 0 bases short and J 5 bases short, with 10 bases between. Germline values: CDR1 MNHNY, CDR2 SVGAGI (reference sequence). The CDR3 length is 14 residues. The CDR3 region is CASSYSTGDYGYTF. DNA for the CDR3: TGTGCCAGCAGTTACTCGACGGGCGATTATGGCTACACCTTC.

This clonotype was detected many times. This rearrangement joins TRBV20-1 to TRBJ2-7; 9 positions match TRBD2. The V segment lost 6 bases and the J segment 0 bases; nucleotides outside the gene matches: 6. CDR1 and CDR2 from the germline V gene are DFQATT and SNEGSKA (reference sequence). The CDR3 has 14 amino acids. The CDR3 is CSARLADSSYEQYF. The CDR3, as DNA: TGCAGTGCAAGACTAGCGGACAGCTCCTACGAGCAGTACTTC.

A word on this clonotype: A read error is possible here, since a much larger clone lies one base away. The rearrangement joins TRBV7-9 to TRBJ1-1; D uncertain. CDR3 length equals 12 residues. V lost 6 bases and J 10 bases, leaving 15 bases between the germline ends. Germline CDR1 is SEHNR and CDR2 is FQNEAQ (reference sequence). The CDR3 is CASSDRESGAFF. The CDR3 nucleotides are TGTGCCAGCAGTGACCGGGAGAGTGGAGCTTTCTTT.

This clonotype was counted only a few times. The rearrangement uses TRBV5-1 and TRBJ2-5, with D perhaps given as TRBD1 or TRBD2 (5 bases each). The CDR3 is made up of 14 amino acids. The ends were cut back, 5 bases at V and 0 bases at J, with 11 bases in the middle. Germline V gene data show CDR1 as SGHRS and CDR2 as YFSETQ. CDR3 protein: CASSSWGNQETQYF. CDR3 sequence (DNA): TGCGCCAGCAGTTCTTGGGGGAACCAAGAGACCCAGTACTTC.